Listed here are 30 T cell receptor beta chains from one sample, sequenced in a study of blood T cells in healthy people across ages. PCR was performed a second time for about 6 to 12 cycles using a sample-barcoded 5' primer and a J-beta primer mix. TCRdb re-called the 5' RACE reads with MiXCR, one entry per CDR3 protein. The sample has around 1,500,000 distinct CDR3 sequences; 25% to 30% are singletons. Sequencing was done on a sample of blood. All receptors derive from a woman in her 30s in good health.

This clonotype was detected many times. The chain uses TRBV30 and TRBJ2-5, with D perhaps matching TRBD1 (6 bases). This CDR3 contains 15 residues. Germline lookup yields CDR1 GTSNPN and CDR2 SVGIG (reference sequence). Trimming pared 0 bases from V and 2 bases from J, leaving 13 bases between. The CDR3 is CAWSVQGQLQETQYF. The DNA for the CDR3 is TGTGCCTGGAGTGTACAAGGACAGCTACAAGAGACCCAGTACTTC.

The rearrangement links TRBV5-1 to TRBJ2-4; TRBD1 agrees at 7 bases. The DNA end is a closer match to TRBJ2-7, so the J assignment may be wrong. The CDR3 is 15 amino acids. Germline CDR1 SGHRS, CDR2 YFSETQ. In DNA, the CDR3 is TGCGCCAGCAGCTTACCGAATACTGACAGGGACGAGCAGTACTTC. Encoded protein: CASSLPNTDRDEQYF.

The rearrangement links TRBV12-3 or TRBV12-4 to TRBJ1-2; D is uncertain. V shed 4 bases and J shed 0 bases, with 9 bases lying between them. The CDR3 is made up of 14 amino acids. The CDR3 DNA follows: TGTGCCAGCAGTTCAGCTTCAGCTAACTATGGCTACACCTTC. It is translated as CASSSASANYGYTF.

The rearrangement uses TRBV5-1 and TRBJ2-5, with D perhaps being TRBD1 or TRBD2 (5 bases each). There are 13 residues in the CDR3. CDR1 is SGHRS and CDR2 is YFSETQ in the germline V gene. Trimming cost V 7 bases and J 4 bases, with 14 bases left between them. The CDR3 DNA is TGCGCCAGCGGCGCTGGTGGGGGAGAGACCCAGTACTTC. It translates to CASGAGGGETQYF.

The chain combines TRBV18 with TRBJ2-7; D tentatively reads TRBD1 or TRBD2 (6 bases each). V dropped 3 bases and J dropped 7 bases, with 25 bases sitting between them. Germline assignment: CDR1 KGHSH and CDR2 LQKENI. The CDR3 totals 17 residues. The CDR3: CASSPLGGQFLRNEQYF. The CDR3 DNA follows: TGTGCCAGCTCACCTCTCGGGGGCCAGTTCCTCCGGAATGAGCAGTACTTC.

The chain couples TRBV10-2 to TRBJ1-5; no definite D call. Germline V CDR1 and CDR2: WSHSY, SAAADI. The V end was cut by 3 bases, the J end by 4 bases, with 13 bases between. This CDR3 is built from 15 residues. The CDR3 sequence is CASSDWLAGNQPQHF. The CDR3 nucleotides read TGCGCCAGCAGTGATTGGCTCGCGGGAAATCAGCCCCAGCATTTT.

This clonotype has more than one count but fewer than ten. The chain recombines TRBV3-1 with TRBJ2-1, with D possibly being TRBD2 (6 bases). Germline V gene sequence: CDR1 LGHDT, CDR2 YNNKEL (reference sequence). The ends were cut back, 3 bases at V and 9 bases at J, with 18 bases in the middle. CDR3 size: 15 residues. In nucleotides, the CDR3 is TGTGCCAGCAGCCAGGCGGGACGCGGTGGGGTTGAGCAGTTCTTC. Its protein product is CASSQAGRGGVEQFF.

This clonotype has a count of ten or more. The V and J genes are TRBV29-1 and TRBJ2-3; 7 bases agree with TRBD1. Germline V lookup: CDR1 SQVTM, CDR2 ANQGSEA. Germline trimming cut 7 bases from V and 2 bases from J; bases unmatched to any gene: 6. CDR3 size: 13 residues. CDR3 in DNA: TGCAGCGGCCGGGACAGCCCCACAGATACGCAGTATTTT. This encodes CSGRDSPTDTQYF.

The V call is TRBV7-2, the J call TRBJ1-2, with D hard to call. The germline V and J ends were trimmed by 3 bases and 4 bases, with 12 bases remaining between them. This CDR3 contains 14 residues. CDR1 and CDR2 from the germline V gene are SGHTA and FQGNSA. CDR3 nucleotide sequence: TGTGCCAGCAGCTTGCGGAGGTCTTTCTATGGCTACACCTTC. This codes for CASSLRRSFYGYTF.

This chain connects TRBV10-3 to TRBJ1-1; D gene ambiguous. Germline V gene data show CDR1 as ENHRY and CDR2 as SYGVKD. Trimming took off 10 bases at V and 1 base at J, with 13 bases between the two ends. The CDR3 consists of 13 residues. The CDR3 coding sequence is TGTGCCACTTCCCGACCGGAGAACACTGAAGCTTTCTTT. Protein product: CATSRPENTEAFF.

A remark on this clonotype: One junction end disagrees with the germline gene, perhaps due to a read error. This chain connects TRBV6-1 to TRBJ2-1; D may be TRBD2 (7 bases). The germline CDR1 and CDR2 sequences are MNHNS and SASEGT. The CDR3 consists of 16 residues. This CDR3 reads CAGRGHSGLSYNEQFF. Here the CDR3 DNA reads TGTGCCGGCAGGGGCCATAGCGGGCTCTCCTACAATGAGCAGTTCTTC.

This clonotype was picked up a small number of times. The chain uses TRBV5-6 and TRBJ2-5; D not certain. Trimming pared 4 bases from V and 3 bases from J, leaving 16 bases between. The CDR3 length is 15 residues. CDR1 SGHDT and CDR2 YYEEEE come from the germline V gene. In DNA, the CDR3 is TGTGCCAGCAGCCCAGCGCTTTTAGAGGAAGAGACCCAGTACTTC. Protein: CASSPALLEEETQYF. The whole variable domain, filled in from reference TRBV5-6 and TRBJ2-5, reads DAGVTQSPTHLIKTRGQQVTLRCSPKSGHDTVSWYQQALGQGPQFIFQYYEEEERQRGNFPDRFSGHQFPNYSSELNVNALLLGDSALYLCASSPALLEEETQYFGPGTRLLVL.

In nucleotides, the CDR3 is TGTGCCAGCTCAGCAACAGTGGGAGCTAACTATGGCTACACCTTC. As protein: CASSATVGANYGYTF. V is TRBV18 and J is TRBJ1-2; D unclear. Per the germline V gene, CDR1 is KGHSH and CDR2 is LQKENI. Trimming stripped 5 bases from V and 0 bases from J, with 13 bases between. This CDR3 spans 15 amino acids.

The chain has TRBV10-1 and TRBJ2-3; TRBD1 agrees at 7 bases. Per germline, CDR1 WNHNN and CDR2 SYGVQD (reference sequence). V dropped 0 bases and J dropped 6; count of bases not matched to a gene: 6. The CDR3 is 15 amino acids. The CDR3 nucleotides read TGCGCCAGCAGTGAGTCTGCGACAGGGTTGGATACGCAGTATTTT. Its protein is CASSESATGLDTQYF.

This clonotype was observed at least ten times. V usage is TRBV20-1 and J usage is TRBJ2-6; perhaps TRBD2 as D (5 bases). The germline V gene has CDR1 DFQATT and CDR2 SNEGSKA (reference sequence). This CDR3 region has 15 residues. The V end lost 5 bases, the J end lost 2 bases, and 13 bases lay between the germline ends. CDR3 nucleotides: TGCAGTGCTCTAACGAGAGGGACTGGGGCCAACGTCCTGACTTTC. Amino acid sequence: CSALTRGTGANVLTF.

This clonotype showed up just a few times. The rearrangement uses TRBV28 and TRBJ1-2; D uncertain. Germline V gives CDR1 MDHEN, CDR2 SYDVKM. The CDR3 sequence is 13 residues long. Trimming took 6 bases from V and 7 from J, leaving 15 bases between them. The CDR3 loop reads CASSLTVPSGYTF. The CDR3 DNA reads as TGTGCCAGCAGCCTGACCGTTCCTAGTGGCTACACCTTC.

This clonotype was recorded at least ten times. V and J are TRBV29-1 and TRBJ2-1; TRBD1 agrees at 10 bases. After removal of 1 base from V and 9 bases from J, the junction contained 9 bases not matched to a gene. Germline lookup yields CDR1 SQVTM and CDR2 ANQGSEA. The CDR3 length is 15 residues. The CDR3 DNA sequence: TGCAGCGTTGAAGTCCCGGACAGGGGGAAGAGTGAGCAGTTCTTC. It encodes CSVEVPDRGKSEQFF.

Worth noting for this clonotype: One base away lies a much larger clone, so this may be a sequencing read error. The rearrangement uses TRBV12-3 or TRBV12-4 and TRBJ2-7, with D hard to call. The CDR3 totals 13 residues. V was shortened by 5 bases and J by 7 bases, with 15 bases between the two germline ends. DNA for the CDR3: TGTGCCAGCAGTGTCGACAAAGTCAATGAGCAGTACTTC. It yields the protein CASSVDKVNEQYF.

The chain joins TRBV4-1 to TRBJ2-1, with D perhaps TRBD1 or TRBD2 (6 bases each). This CDR3 is 19 amino acids long. Per the germline V gene, CDR1 is MGHRA and CDR2 is YSYEKL. V was trimmed by 1 base and J by 0 bases, leaving 19 bases between them. The CDR3 nucleotides are TGCGCCAGCAGCCAAGTTCGATTTGGGGGGCAGAGCTCCTACAATGAGCAGTTCTTC. Amino acid sequence: CASSQVRFGGQSSYNEQFF.

This clonotype was detected a few times. The chain employs TRBV20-1 and TRBJ2-1; TRBD2 matches at 8 bases. The length of the CDR3 is 17 residues. With 0 bases clipped from V and 0 bases from J, the junction kept 7 bases outside the gene matches. Germline V gene sequence: CDR1 DFQATT, CDR2 SNEGSKA (reference sequence). DNA for the CDR3: TGCAGTGCTAGAGATTACAGCGGGGGCAGCTCCTACAATGAGCAGTTCTTC. Amino acids: CSARDYSGGSSYNEQFF.

This clonotype turned up a few times. The chain combines TRBV9 with TRBJ2-7, with D unclear. Germline assignment: CDR1 SGDLS and CDR2 YYNGEE. This CDR3 spans 14 amino acids. V was shortened by 0 bases and J by 2 bases, with 9 bases between the two germline ends. CDR3 residues: CASSVGLLTYEQYF. CDR3 coding DNA: TGTGCCAGCAGCGTAGGACTTCTCACCTACGAGCAGTACTTC.

This clonotype showed up many times. This chain joins TRBV4-2 and TRBJ1-6; D remains unclear. The V end lost 4 bases, the J end lost 4 bases, and 8 bases lay between the germline ends. The length of the CDR3 is 14 residues. CDR1 is LGHNA and CDR2 is YNFKEQ in the germline V gene. Written as DNA, the CDR3 is TGTGCCAGCAGCCCCGGGAGGTATAATTCACCCCTCCACTTT. Translating gives CASSPGRYNSPLHF.

The chain uses TRBV6-5 and TRBJ1-1; D not certain. The V and J ends lost 5 bases and 0 bases respectively, with 4 bases between them. Per germline, CDR1 MNHEY and CDR2 SVGAGI. CDR3 length: 12 amino acids. CDR3 sequence: CASSNLNTEAFF. CDR3 coding DNA: TGTGCCAGCAGTAACCTGAACACTGAAGCTTTCTTT.

The chain links TRBV11-2 to TRBJ2-5, with TRBD2 matching over 10 bases. With 1 base clipped from V and 11 bases from J, the junction kept 19 bases outside the gene matches. From germline, CDR1 is SGHAT and CDR2 FQNNGV. The CDR3 length is 18 residues. The CDR3 reads CASSLGPPLAGGSYKQYF. CDR3 nucleotide sequence: TGTGCCAGCAGCTTAGGTCCCCCCTTAGCGGGAGGTTCCTACAAGCAGTACTTC.

This clonotype has only a few counts. J is TRBJ2-7 and V is TRBV28; TRBD1 aligns across 9 bases. CDR1 is MDHEN and CDR2 is SYDVKM in the germline V gene. CDR3 size: 16 residues. J lost 2 bases, V lost 2 bases, and 7 bases had no gene match. For the CDR3, the DNA is TGTGCCAGCAGTTTACGGCTCGGACAGGGGACCTACGAGCAGTACTTC. Translating it yields CASSLRLGQGTYEQYF.

This sequence joins TRBV6-1 and TRBJ2-4; TRBD1 is a possible D gene (5 bases). Trimming took 7 bases from V and 1 from J, leaving 14 bases between them. The germline gives CDR1 MNHNS, CDR2 SASEGT. The CDR3 is 15 amino acids. As DNA, the CDR3 is TGTGCCAGCAAGCAGGGCTCTACGGCCAAAAACATTCAGTACTTC. Amino acid sequence: CASKQGSTAKNIQYF.

The V call is TRBV12-3 or TRBV12-4, the J call TRBJ2-1; the match to TRBD2 covers 13 bases. Germline trimming cut 1 base from V and 4 bases from J; bases unmatched to any gene: 4. This CDR3 comprises 17 residues. As DNA, the CDR3 is TGTGCCAGCAGTTTAGTAACTAGCGGGGGGGAGTACAATGAGCAGTTCTTC. Its translation is CASSLVTSGGEYNEQFF.

This clonotype was detected a few times. One end of the junction fails to match germline, which may point to a read error. The chain combines TRBV7-2 with TRBJ2-7, with 7 bases fitting TRBD2. Germline-derived CDR1 and CDR2 are SGHTA and FQGNSA. The CDR3 extends over 16 amino acids. This CDR3 is CACSLGAGVETYEQYF. The CDR3 bases are TGTGCCTGCAGCTTAGGGGCGGGAGTCGAGACCTACGAGCAGTACTTC.

The chain has TRBV18 and TRBJ1-2; D gene ambiguous. Trimming shortened V by 4 bases and J by 4 bases, and 7 bases separated the two germline ends. The CDR3 runs 12 residues. The V gene's germline CDR1 is KGHSH and CDR2 LQKENI. DNA for the CDR3: TGTGCCAGCTCACAGACTATCTATGGCTACACCTTC. Amino acids: CASSQTIYGYTF.

CDR3 in DNA: TGTGCCAGCAGCCAAGGGATCGAGCAGTACTTC. This codes for CASSQGIEQYF. The chain carries TRBV14 and TRBJ2-7; no reliable D call. Germline CDR1 and CDR2: SGHDN and FVKESK. The CDR3 runs to 11 residues. The ends were cut back, 1 base at V and 6 bases at J, with 4 bases in the middle. Filled out from reference TRBV14 and TRBJ2-7, the complete variable domain reads EAGVTQFPSHSVIEKGQTVTLRCDPISGHDNLYWYRRVMGKEIKFLLHFVKESKQDESGMPNNRFLAERTGGTYSTLKVQPAELEDSGVYFCASSQGIEQYFGPGTRLTVT.